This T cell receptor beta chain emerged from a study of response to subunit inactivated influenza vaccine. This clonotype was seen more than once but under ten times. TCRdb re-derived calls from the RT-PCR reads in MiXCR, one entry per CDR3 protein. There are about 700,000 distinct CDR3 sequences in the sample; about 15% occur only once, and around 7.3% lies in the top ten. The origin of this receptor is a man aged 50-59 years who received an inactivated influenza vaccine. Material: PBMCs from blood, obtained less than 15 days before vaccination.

DNA of the CDR3: TGCGCCAGCCGCAGGACAGGGAATTCACCCCTCCACTTT. It translates to CASRRTGNSPLHF. V and J are TRBV4-1 and TRBJ1-6; 8 bases agree with TRBD1. The germline CDR1 and CDR2 sequences are MGHRA and YSYEKL. V gave up 8 bases and J gave up 7 bases; unmatched junction bases: 4. This CDR3 is 13 amino acids long.